These 22 T cell receptor beta chains share one sample of origin, sequenced in a study of CD8+CD57+ T cells in acquired aplastic anemia. Template material for TCR beta VDJ and CDR3 profiling consisted of genomic DNA. TCRdb itself ran the reads through MiXCR, one entry per CDR3 protein. This sample has 250,000 to 350,000 distinct CDR3 sequences, with 55% to 60% found just once. The sample comprised sorted CD4+, CD8+, or CD8+CD57+ T cells (not recorded which) from PBMCs. These receptors all stem from a human donor with severe aplastic anemia or a healthy control (not recorded which).

This clonotype has a single count. The V and J genes are TRBV20-1 and TRBJ1-1; tentative D call: TRBD1 (5 bases). This CDR3 has 13 residues. Germline assignment: CDR1 DFQATT and CDR2 SNEGSKA (reference sequence). The ends were cut back, 3 bases at V and 1 base at J, with 9 bases in the middle. This chain's CDR3 is CSARSTENTEAFF. In DNA, the CDR3 is TGCAGTGCTAGGTCGACAGAGAACACTGAAGCTTTCTTT.

With respect to this clonotype: No conserved phenylalanine or tryptophan is present at the end of the CDR3, so a read error is the likely explanation. The DNA is left out, because the CDR3 cannot be placed on it with certainty; the CDR3 is given as TCRdb lists it. V is TRBV4-3 and J is TRBJ1-6. The CDR3 spans 8 amino acids, including both terminal residues. Germline CDR1 LGHNA, CDR2 YSLEER. This CDR3 reads CASSQDSL.

The chain combines TRBV7-8 with TRBJ2-3; the D gene is possibly TRBD2 (5 bases). The CDR3 runs to 17 residues. Per the germline V gene, CDR1 is SGHVS and CDR2 is FQNEAQ. Deletions cut 0 bases from V and 4 bases from J, with 17 bases between. CDR3: CASSLARRGPLPDTQYF. The CDR3 coding sequence is TGTGCCAGCAGCTTAGCGCGTCGCGGGCCTTTGCCAGATACGCAGTATTTT.

This clonotype was recorded only once. The gene calls are TRBV7-3 and TRBJ2-2; unclear D gene. The CDR3 runs to 12 residues. The germline V gene has CDR1 SGHTA and CDR2 FQGTGA. Trimming left V 3 bases short and J 7 bases short, with 6 bases between. The CDR3 sequence is CASSFLGGELFF. The CDR3 DNA reads TGTGCCAGCAGCTTCCTGGGCGGGGAGCTGTTTTTT.

Remarks on this clonotype: The CDR3 does not end in the conserved phenylalanine or tryptophan, so this is likely a read error. This chain uses TRBV19 with TRBJ1-2, with D perhaps matching TRBD1 (5 bases). The V end lost 5 bases, the J end lost 0 bases, and 7 bases lay between the germline ends. This CDR3 comprises 13 residues. Germline loops: CDR1 LNHDA, CDR2 SQIVND (reference sequence). For the CDR3, the DNA is TGTGCCAGTAGTGAAGGGGCTAACTATGGCTACACCGTC. Translated, it gives CASSEGANYGYTV.

This clonotype was counted many times. The rearrangement links TRBV9 to TRBJ2-7, with 14 nucleotides matching TRBD2. V shed 3 bases and J 3 bases; nucleotides not matched to a gene: 2. In germline, CDR1 is SGDLS, CDR2 YYNGEE. The CDR3 consists of 15 residues. The CDR3 region has the DNA TGTGCCAGCAGCGACGGGACTAGCGGGAGCTACGAGCAGTACTTC. Protein sequence: CASSDGTSGSYEQYF.

The chain has TRBV12-3 or TRBV12-4 and TRBJ2-3; the D is unclear. The V and J ends lost 8 bases and 2 bases respectively, with 5 bases between them. The CDR3 is 11 amino acids. The CDR3: CASGPTDTQYF. CDR3 in DNA: TGTGCCAGCGGGCCCACAGATACGCAGTATTTT.

As regards this clonotype: This may come from a read error, since a much larger clone is one base off. V and J are TRBV5-6 and TRBJ1-1, with D unclear. The CDR3 length is 17 residues. Looked up from germline, CDR1 is SGHDT and CDR2 is YYEEEE. V dropped 0 bases and J dropped 4 bases, with 19 bases sitting between them. The CDR3 region is CASSLARPGRYTTEAFF. The DNA for the CDR3 is TGTGCCAGCAGCTTGGCCAGACCTGGCCGATATACCACTGAAGCTTTCTTT.

This clonotype was seen many times. The chain uses TRBV6-2 or TRBV6-3 and TRBJ1-6; D is undetermined. This CDR3 has 14 amino acids. Germline assignment: CDR1 MNHEY and CDR2 SVGEGT. Between the trimmed V and J ends, which lost 6 bases and 8 bases, there was a span of 14 bases. CDR3 nucleotide sequence: TGTGCCAGCAGGGGCGCGATGGGCCATTCACCCCTCCACTTT. It encodes CASRGAMGHSPLHF.

The rearrangement links TRBV12-3 or TRBV12-4 to TRBJ2-7; 7 nucleotides line up with TRBD2. The junction had 29 bases not matched to a gene; V was cut back by 8 bases and J by 7 bases. The length of the CDR3 is 19 residues. In nucleotides, the CDR3 is TGTGCCAGCGGCCCAGGTGGGCTTATCAGAGCGGGGCGCTCGCGGGAGCAGTACTTC. As protein: CASGPGGLIRAGRSREQYF.

To note about this clonotype: The final CDR3 position lacks the conserved phenylalanine or tryptophan, pointing to a likely read error. Because the CDR3's place on the DNA is in doubt, the DNA is left out and the CDR3 is given as listed by TCRdb. The J gene is TRBJ1-4, the V gene TRBV19; the table gives TRBD1 as D, unverified against the DNA. Germline lookup yields CDR1 LNHDA and CDR2 SQIVND (reference sequence). The CDR3 is 9 amino acids in total, end residues counted. CDR3 protein: CASSCPGTT.

This chain joins TRBV5-1 and TRBJ2-5, with 8 bases matching TRBD1. The CDR3 runs 15 residues. With 1 base clipped from V and 3 bases from J, the junction kept 5 bases outside the gene matches. CDR1 is SGHRS and CDR2 is YFSETQ in the germline V gene. In nucleotides, the CDR3 is TGCGCCAGCAGCTTGTACGGACAGGGAGAAGAGACCCAGTACTTC. This sequence encodes CASSLYGQGEETQYF.

This clonotype appeared many times. This chain joins TRBV4-3 and TRBJ1-2; 8 nucleotides agree with TRBD1. CDR1 and CDR2 (germline): LGHNA, YSLEER. The CDR3 is made up of 13 amino acids. Germline trimming cut 4 bases from V and 8 bases from J; bases unmatched to any gene: 6. CDR3 bases: TGCGCCAGCAGCCCGCAGGGGGCGCAGGGCTACACCTTC. Protein product: CASSPQGAQGYTF.

In its sample, this clonotype was seen a few times. The chain joins TRBV24-1 to TRBJ2-5; 7 bases match TRBD1. CDR3 length equals 15 residues. CDR1 and CDR2 from the germline V gene are KGHDR and SFDVKD. V shed 4 bases, J shed 4 bases, and the junction held 8 bases outside the gene matches. This CDR3 is CATSDPGQHLETQYF. DNA for the CDR3: TGTGCCACCAGTGACCCGGGACAGCACCTAGAGACCCAGTACTTC.

The genes are TRBV5-1 and TRBJ2-1; the match to TRBD2 covers 11 bases. With V trimmed by 1 base and J by 5 bases, 8 bases remained unmatched. This CDR3 contains 17 residues. CDR1 is SGHRS, CDR2 YFSETQ, per germline. The DNA of the CDR3 is TGCGCCAGCAGCTTGACCGGAGTAGCGGGGGGGAACAATGAGCAGTTCTTC. It specifies CASSLTGVAGGNNEQFF.

The chain uses TRBV7-9 and TRBJ1-6; no clear D gene. The V gene's germline CDR1 is SEHNR and CDR2 FQNEAQ (reference sequence). The CDR3 has 14 amino acids. Trimming cost V 3 bases and J 7 bases, with 10 bases left between them. The CDR3, as DNA: TGTGCCAGCAGCTTGAGTCTGGGGAATTCACCCCTCCACTTT. It translates to CASSLSLGNSPLHF.

A note on this clonotype: Because the CDR3 is missing its conserved closing phenylalanine or tryptophan, this is likely a read error. Because the CDR3's place on the DNA is in doubt, the DNA is left out and the CDR3 is given as listed by TCRdb. V usage is TRBV20-1 and J usage is TRBJ2-1; the table calls TRBD2, which could not be checked here. The germline gives CDR1 DFQATT, CDR2 SNEGSKA (reference sequence). The CDR3 region is 8 residues in length, termini included. This chain's CDR3 is CSANIIAG.

The chain is built from TRBV20-1 and TRBJ1-4, with TRBD1 matching over 9 bases. Germline CDR1 and CDR2: DFQATT and SNEGSKA (reference sequence). There are 15 residues in the CDR3. Losses at the gene ends were 6 bases for V and 4 bases for J; bases not matched to a gene: 9. CDR3 DNA sequence: TGCAGTGCCGGACAGGGGACAGCCTTTAATGAAAAACTGTTTTTT. Translated, it gives CSAGQGTAFNEKLFF.

The V and J genes are TRBV14 and TRBJ2-7, with D unclear. CDR1 is SGHDN and CDR2 is FVKESK in the germline V gene. V gave up 2 bases and J gave up 2 bases, with 13 bases separating them. The CDR3 totals 15 residues. CDR3 sequence: CASSQISGLAYEQYF. DNA for the CDR3: TGTGCCAGCAGCCAAATCTCAGGCCTCGCCTACGAGCAGTACTTC. The variable domain in full, completed from reference TRBV14 and TRBJ2-7, reads EAGVTQFPSHSVIEKGQTVTLRCDPISGHDNLYWYRRVMGKEIKFLLHFVKESKQDESGMPNNRFLAERTGGTYSTLKVQPAELEDSGVYFCASSQISGLAYEQYFGPGTRLTVT.

This clonotype was detected many times. The chain is built from TRBV20-1 and TRBJ2-7; D is perhaps TRBD1 (6 bases). Looked up from germline, CDR1 is DFQATT and CDR2 is SNEGSKA (reference sequence). This CDR3 has 18 residues. V lost 2 bases and J lost 0, with 23 bases in between. This chain's CDR3 is CSARQSWSPGTSSYEQYF. CDR3 in DNA: TGCAGTGCTAGACAAAGTTGGAGTCCCGGGACAAGCTCCTACGAGCAGTACTTC.

This clonotype has a count of ten or more. The V and J genes are TRBV7-9 and TRBJ2-7; no clear D gene. The length of the CDR3 is 13 residues. Germline-derived CDR1 and CDR2 are SEHNR and FQNEAQ (reference sequence). V lost 7 bases, J lost 5 bases, and 15 bases lay in between. This CDR3 reads CASTLGAFNEQYF. For the CDR3, the DNA is TGTGCCAGCACCCTAGGCGCGTTCAACGAGCAGTACTTC. The whole variable domain, filled in from reference TRBV7-9 and TRBJ2-7, reads DTGVSQNPRHKITKRGQNVTFRCDPISEHNRLYWYRQTLGQGPEFLTYFQNEAQLEKSRLLSDRFSAERPKGSFSTLEIQRTEQGDSAMYLCASTLGAFNEQYFGPGTRLTVT.

The V and J genes are TRBV2 and TRBJ2-3; D may be TRBD1 (5 bases). CDR1 and CDR2 from the germline V gene are SNHLY and FYNNEI. Trimming shortened V by 9 bases and J by 0 bases, and 10 bases separated the two germline ends. The CDR3 length is 13 residues. The CDR3 sequence is CASTGSSTDTQYF. CDR3 in DNA: TGTGCCAGTACAGGATCTAGCACAGATACGCAGTATTTT.